Sequencing of this T cell receptor beta chain was carried out in a study of cytomegalovirus exposure and HLA in healthy donors. Study-level findings and limits: Relative to the approximately 660-donor mean, N-insertions were reportedly fewer in an Asian-associated ancestry cluster in a later analysis.

The germline CDR1 and CDR2 sequences are SGHRS and YFSETQ. Trimming shortened V by 4 bases and J by 3 bases, and 11 bases separated the two germline ends. The CDR3 length is 14 residues. Researchers ran the PCR with 60 Vbeta and 13 Jbeta primers. The data were produced by immunoSEQ multiplex PCR, yet TCRdb's version contains in-frame clones alone and is incomplete. The sample includes under 200,000 clones, more than 65% of them seen just once. A remark on this clone: Its target is unknown.

The source of this sequence is a woman aged 25 to 39 in good health and CMV-seronegative. This sequence joins TRBV5-1 and TRBJ2-1; no clear D. The sequenced sample was PBMCs. CDR3 DNA sequence: TGCGCCAGCAGCCCGGCAGGATTCTACAATGAGCAGTTCTTC. This encodes CASSPAGFYNEQFF.